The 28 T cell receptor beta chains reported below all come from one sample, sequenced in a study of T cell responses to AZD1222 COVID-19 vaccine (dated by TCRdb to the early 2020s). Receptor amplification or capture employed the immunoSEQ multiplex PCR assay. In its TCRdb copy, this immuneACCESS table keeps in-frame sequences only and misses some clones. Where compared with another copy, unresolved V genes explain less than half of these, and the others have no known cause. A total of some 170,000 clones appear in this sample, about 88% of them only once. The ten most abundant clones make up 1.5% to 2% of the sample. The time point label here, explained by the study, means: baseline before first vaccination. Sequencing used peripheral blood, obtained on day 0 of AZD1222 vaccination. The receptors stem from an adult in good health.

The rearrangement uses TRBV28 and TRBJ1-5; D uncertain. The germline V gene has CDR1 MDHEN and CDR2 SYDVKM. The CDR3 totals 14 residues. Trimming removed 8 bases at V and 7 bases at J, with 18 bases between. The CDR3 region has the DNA TGTGCCAGCTCCGGGGTTGGAGTAGAGCAGCCCCAGCATTTT. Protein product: CASSGVGVEQPQHF.

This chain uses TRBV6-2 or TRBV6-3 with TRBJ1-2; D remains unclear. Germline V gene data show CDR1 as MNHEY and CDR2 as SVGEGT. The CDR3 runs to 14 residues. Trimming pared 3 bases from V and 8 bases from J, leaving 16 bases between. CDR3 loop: CASSYPETASGYTF. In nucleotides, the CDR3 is TGTGCCAGCAGTTATCCAGAGACGGCCTCGGGCTACACCTTC.

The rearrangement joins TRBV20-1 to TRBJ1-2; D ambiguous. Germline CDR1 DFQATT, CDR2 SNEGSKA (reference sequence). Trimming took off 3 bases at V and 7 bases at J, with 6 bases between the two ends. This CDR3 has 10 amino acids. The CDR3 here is CSARTGGYTF. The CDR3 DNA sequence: TGCAGTGCTAGGACGGGTGGCTACACCTTC.

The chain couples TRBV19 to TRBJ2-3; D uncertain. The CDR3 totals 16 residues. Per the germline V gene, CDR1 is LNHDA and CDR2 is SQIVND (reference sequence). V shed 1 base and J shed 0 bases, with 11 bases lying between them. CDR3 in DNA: TGTGCCAGTAGTATAGGGGCATCCGAAAGCACAGATACGCAGTATTTT. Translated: CASSIGASESTDTQYF.

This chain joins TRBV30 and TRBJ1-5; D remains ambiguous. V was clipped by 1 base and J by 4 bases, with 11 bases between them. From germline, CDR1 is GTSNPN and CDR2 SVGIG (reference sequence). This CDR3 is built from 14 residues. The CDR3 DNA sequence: TGTGCCTGGAGTGGTGCCGCCGAGAATCAGCCCCAGCATTTT. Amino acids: CAWSGAAENQPQHF.

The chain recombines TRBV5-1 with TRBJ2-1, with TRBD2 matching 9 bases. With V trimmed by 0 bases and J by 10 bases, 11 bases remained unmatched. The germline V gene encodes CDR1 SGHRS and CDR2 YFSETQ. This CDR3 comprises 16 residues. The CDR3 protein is CASSLAGGAAGGEQFF. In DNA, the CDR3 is TGCGCCAGCAGCTTGGCGGGGGGGGCAGCGGGGGGCGAGCAGTTCTTC.

The CDR3 loop is CASSPPPVGTEAFF. The CDR3 region has the DNA TGTGCCAGCAGCCCCCCGCCAGTCGGCACTGAAGCTTTCTTT. The rearrangement joins TRBV11-1 to TRBJ1-1, with D unclear. CDR1 and CDR2 from the germline V gene are SGHAT and FQDESV (reference sequence). V was cut by 5 bases and J by 4 bases, with 14 bases left in between. The CDR3 is 14 amino acids.

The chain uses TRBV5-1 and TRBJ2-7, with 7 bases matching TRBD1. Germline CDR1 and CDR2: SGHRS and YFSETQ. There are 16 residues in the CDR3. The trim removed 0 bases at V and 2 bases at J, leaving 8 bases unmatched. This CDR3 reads CASSLAWGTEPYEQYF. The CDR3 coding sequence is TGCGCCAGCAGCTTGGCCTGGGGGACAGAGCCCTACGAGCAGTACTTC.

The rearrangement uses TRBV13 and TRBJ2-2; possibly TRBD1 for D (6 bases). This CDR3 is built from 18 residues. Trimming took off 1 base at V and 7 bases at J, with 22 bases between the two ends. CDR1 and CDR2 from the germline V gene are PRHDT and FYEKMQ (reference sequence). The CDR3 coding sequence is TGTGCCAGCAGCTTAGCCCCCCGGACAGATACCCGGAGCGGGGAGCTGTTTTTT. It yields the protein CASSLAPRTDTRSGELFF.

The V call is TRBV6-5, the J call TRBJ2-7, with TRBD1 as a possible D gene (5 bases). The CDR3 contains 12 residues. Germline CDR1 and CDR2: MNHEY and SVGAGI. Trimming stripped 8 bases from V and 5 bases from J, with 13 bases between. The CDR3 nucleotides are TGTGCCAGCGGATGGACATCCCACGAGCAGTACTTC. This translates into CASGWTSHEQYF.

CDR3 loop: CASSHRGGDGYTF. CDR3 nucleotide sequence: TGTGCCAGCAGCCACAGGGGGGGGGATGGCTACACCTTC. The chain carries TRBV7-2 and TRBJ1-2; 8 positions match TRBD1. Germline V gene lookup returns CDR1 SGHTA and CDR2 FQGNSA. The CDR3 consists of 13 residues. The ends lost 5 bases at V and 6 bases at J; junction bases unmatched: 5.

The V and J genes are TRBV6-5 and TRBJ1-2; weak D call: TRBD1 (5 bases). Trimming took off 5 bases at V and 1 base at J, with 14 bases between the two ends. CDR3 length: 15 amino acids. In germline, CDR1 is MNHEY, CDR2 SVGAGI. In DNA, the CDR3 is TGTGCCAGCAGTCCTGGGATAAGGGGTAACTATGGCTACACCTTC. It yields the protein CASSPGIRGNYGYTF.

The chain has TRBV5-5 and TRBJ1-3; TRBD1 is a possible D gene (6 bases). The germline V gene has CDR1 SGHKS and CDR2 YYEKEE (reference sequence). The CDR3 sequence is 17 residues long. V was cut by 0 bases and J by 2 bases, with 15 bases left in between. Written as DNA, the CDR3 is TGTGCCAGCAGCTTGGAACCGGGACACCGGACTGGAAACACCATATATTTT. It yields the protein CASSLEPGHRTGNTIYF.

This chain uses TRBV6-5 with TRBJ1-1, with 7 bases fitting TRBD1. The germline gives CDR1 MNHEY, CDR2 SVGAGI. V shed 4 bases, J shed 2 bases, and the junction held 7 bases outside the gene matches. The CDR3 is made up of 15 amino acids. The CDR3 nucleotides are TGTGCCAGCAGTTTCCGACAGGGTGATAACACTGAAGCTTTCTTT. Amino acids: CASSFRQGDNTEAFF.

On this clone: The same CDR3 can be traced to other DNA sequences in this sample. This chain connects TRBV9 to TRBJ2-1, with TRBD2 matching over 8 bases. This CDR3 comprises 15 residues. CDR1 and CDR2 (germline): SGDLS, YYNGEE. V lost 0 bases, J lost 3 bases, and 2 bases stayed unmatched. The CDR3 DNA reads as TGTGCCAGCAGCGTAGGGACTAGCAGCTACAATGAGCAGTTCTTC. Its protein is CASSVGTSSYNEQFF.

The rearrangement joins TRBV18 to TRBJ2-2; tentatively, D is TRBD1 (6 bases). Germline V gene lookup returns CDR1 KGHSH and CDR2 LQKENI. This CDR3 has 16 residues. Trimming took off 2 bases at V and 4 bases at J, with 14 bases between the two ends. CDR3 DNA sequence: TGTGCCAGCTCACCAGCGAGGGGGAGAGGCACCGGGGAGCTGTTTTTT. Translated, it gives CASSPARGRGTGELFF.

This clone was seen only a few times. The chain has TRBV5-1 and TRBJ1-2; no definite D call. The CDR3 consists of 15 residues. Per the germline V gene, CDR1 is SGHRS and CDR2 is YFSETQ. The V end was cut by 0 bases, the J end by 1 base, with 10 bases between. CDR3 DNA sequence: TGCGCCAGCAGCTTGGATAGGGTCCTTAACTATGGCTACACCTTC. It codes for CASSLDRVLNYGYTF.

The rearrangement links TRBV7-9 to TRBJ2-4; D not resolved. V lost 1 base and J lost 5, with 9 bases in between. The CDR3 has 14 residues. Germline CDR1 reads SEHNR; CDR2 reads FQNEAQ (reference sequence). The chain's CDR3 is CASSLGNSQNIQYF. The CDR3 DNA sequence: TGTGCCAGCAGCTTAGGGAATAGCCAAAACATTCAGTACTTC.

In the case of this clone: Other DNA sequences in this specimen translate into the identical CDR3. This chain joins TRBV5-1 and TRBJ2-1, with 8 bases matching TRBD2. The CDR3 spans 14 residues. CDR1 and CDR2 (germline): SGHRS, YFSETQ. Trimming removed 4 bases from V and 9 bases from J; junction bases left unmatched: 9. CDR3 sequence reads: CASSLGREGGEQFF. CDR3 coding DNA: TGCGCCAGCAGCCTCGGGAGGGAGGGGGGTGAGCAGTTCTTC.

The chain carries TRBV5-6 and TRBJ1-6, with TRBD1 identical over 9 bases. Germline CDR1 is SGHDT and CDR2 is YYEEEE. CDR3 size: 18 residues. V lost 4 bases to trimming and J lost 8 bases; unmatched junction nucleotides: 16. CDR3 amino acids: CASSSLGLGQGNDSPLHF. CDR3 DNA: TGTGCCAGCAGCAGCTTGGGTCTGGGACAGGGAAACGATTCACCCCTCCACTTT.

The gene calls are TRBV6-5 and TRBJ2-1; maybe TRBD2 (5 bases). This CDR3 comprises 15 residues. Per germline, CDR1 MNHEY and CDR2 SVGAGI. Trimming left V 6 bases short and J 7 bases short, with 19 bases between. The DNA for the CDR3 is TGTGCCAGCAGCCTCGATCGGAGGAAACGTAATGAGCAGTTCTTC. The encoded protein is CASSLDRRKRNEQFF.

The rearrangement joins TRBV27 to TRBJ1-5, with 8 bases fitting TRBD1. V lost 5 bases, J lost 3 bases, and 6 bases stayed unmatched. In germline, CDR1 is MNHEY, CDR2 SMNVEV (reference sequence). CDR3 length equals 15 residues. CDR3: CASSPTTGANQPQHF. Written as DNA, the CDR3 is TGTGCCAGCAGTCCGACGACAGGGGCCAATCAGCCCCAGCATTTT.

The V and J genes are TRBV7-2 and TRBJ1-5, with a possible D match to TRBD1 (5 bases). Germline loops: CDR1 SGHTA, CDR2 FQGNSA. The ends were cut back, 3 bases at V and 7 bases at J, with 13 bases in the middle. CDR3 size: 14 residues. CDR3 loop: CASSFRGPRQPQHF. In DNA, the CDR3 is TGTGCCAGCAGCTTTCGGGGCCCTCGGCAGCCCCAGCATTTT.

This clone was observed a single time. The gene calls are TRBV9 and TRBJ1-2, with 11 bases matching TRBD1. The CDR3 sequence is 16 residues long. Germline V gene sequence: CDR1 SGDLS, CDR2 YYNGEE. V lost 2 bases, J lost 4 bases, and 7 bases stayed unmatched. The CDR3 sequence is CASSVHGQGATYGYTF. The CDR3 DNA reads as TGTGCCAGCAGCGTCCACGGACAGGGGGCGACCTATGGCTACACCTTC.

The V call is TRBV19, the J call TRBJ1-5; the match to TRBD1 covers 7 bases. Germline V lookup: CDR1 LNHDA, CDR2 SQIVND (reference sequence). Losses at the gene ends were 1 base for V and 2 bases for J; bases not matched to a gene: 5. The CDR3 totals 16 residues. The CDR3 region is CASSIGDSGGNQPQHF. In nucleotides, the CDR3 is TGTGCCAGTAGTATAGGGGACAGCGGTGGCAATCAGCCCCAGCATTTT.

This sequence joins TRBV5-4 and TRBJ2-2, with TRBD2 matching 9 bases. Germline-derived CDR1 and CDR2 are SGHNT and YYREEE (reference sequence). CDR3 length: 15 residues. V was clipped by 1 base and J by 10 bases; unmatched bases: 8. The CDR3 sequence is CASSLQMREGQELFF. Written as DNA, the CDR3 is TGTGCCAGCAGCTTGCAAATGCGGGAGGGCCAGGAGCTGTTTTTT.

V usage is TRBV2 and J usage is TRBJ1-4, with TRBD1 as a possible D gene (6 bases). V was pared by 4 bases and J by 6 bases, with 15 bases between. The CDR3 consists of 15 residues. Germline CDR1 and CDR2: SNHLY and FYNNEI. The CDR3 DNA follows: TGTGCCAGCAGTGGAAACAGGGTCGGGTATGAAAAACTGTTTTTT. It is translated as CASSGNRVGYEKLFF.

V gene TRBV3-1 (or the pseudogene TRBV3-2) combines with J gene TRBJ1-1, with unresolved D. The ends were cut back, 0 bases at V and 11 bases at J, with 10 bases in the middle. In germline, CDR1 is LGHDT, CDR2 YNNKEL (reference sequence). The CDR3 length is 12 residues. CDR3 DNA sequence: TGTGCCAGCAGCCAAGATGTGGGGAGGGCTTTCTTT. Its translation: CASSQDVGRAFF.